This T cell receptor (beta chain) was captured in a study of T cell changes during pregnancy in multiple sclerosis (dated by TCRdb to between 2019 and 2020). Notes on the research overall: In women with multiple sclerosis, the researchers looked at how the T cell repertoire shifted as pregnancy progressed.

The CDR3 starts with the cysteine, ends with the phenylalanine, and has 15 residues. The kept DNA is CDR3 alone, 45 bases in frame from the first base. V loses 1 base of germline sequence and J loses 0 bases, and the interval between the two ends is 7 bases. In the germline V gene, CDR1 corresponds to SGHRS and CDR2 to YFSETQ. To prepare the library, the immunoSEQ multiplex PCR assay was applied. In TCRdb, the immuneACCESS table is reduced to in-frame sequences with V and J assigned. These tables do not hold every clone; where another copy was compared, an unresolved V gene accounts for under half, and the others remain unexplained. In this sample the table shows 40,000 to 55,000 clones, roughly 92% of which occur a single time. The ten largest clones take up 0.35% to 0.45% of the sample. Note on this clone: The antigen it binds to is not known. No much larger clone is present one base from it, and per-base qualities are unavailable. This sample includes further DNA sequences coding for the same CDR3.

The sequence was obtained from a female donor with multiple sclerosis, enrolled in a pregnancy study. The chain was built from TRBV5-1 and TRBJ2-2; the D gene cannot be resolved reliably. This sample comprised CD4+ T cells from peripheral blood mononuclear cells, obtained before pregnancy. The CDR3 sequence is CASSLRTANTGELFF. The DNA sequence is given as TGCGCCAGCAGCTTGAGAACAGCGAACACCGGGGAGCTGTTTTTT. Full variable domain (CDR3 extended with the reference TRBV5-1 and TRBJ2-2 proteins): KAGVTQTPRYLIKTRGQQVTLSCSPISGHRSVSWYQQTPGQGLQFLFEYFSETQRNKGNFPGRFSGRQFSNSRSEMNVSTLELGDSALYLCASSLRTANTGELFFGEGSRLTVL.